The clone carrying this T cell receptor beta chain was detected a few times. Its antigen is unknown. This sample stems from a study of T-cell memory formation after mild COVID-19. Regarding the study as a whole: SARS-CoV-2 specificity was not confirmed for second-wave clones peaking on day 37.

MiXCR, applied by TCRdb to the 5' RACE reads, yields one record per CDR3 protein. The sample comprises approximately 500,000 distinct CDR3 sequences, roughly 25% of which are singletons, and about 12% rests with the top ten. The sequence derives from an adult woman who had mild COVID-19 (a few samples of this study predate the infection). Cell type and time point are not known. The sample was PBMCs or a T cell subset sorted from them (not recorded which).

CDR3 sequence reads: CASSPGSAEAFF. The CDR3 DNA reads as TGTGCCAGTAGTCCGGGGTCGGCTGAAGCTTTCTTT. This rearrangement joins TRBV19 to TRBJ1-1; D gene unclear. Germline V gene lookup returns CDR1 LNHDA and CDR2 SQIVND (reference sequence). CDR3 size: 12 residues. V lost 5 bases and J lost 6, with 10 bases in between.